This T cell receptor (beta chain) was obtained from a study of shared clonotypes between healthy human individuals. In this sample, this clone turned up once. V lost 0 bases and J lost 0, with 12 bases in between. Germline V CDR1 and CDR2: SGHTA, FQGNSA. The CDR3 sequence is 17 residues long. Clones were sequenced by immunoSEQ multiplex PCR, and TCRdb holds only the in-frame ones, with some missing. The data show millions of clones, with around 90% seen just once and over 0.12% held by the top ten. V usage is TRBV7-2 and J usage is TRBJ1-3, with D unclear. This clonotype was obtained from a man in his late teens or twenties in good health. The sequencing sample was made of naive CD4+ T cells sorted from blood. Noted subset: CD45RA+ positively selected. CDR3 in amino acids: CASSLALGYPSGNTIYF. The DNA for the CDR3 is TGTGCCAGCAGCTTAGCGCTCGGGTATCCCTCTGGAAACACCATATATTTT.